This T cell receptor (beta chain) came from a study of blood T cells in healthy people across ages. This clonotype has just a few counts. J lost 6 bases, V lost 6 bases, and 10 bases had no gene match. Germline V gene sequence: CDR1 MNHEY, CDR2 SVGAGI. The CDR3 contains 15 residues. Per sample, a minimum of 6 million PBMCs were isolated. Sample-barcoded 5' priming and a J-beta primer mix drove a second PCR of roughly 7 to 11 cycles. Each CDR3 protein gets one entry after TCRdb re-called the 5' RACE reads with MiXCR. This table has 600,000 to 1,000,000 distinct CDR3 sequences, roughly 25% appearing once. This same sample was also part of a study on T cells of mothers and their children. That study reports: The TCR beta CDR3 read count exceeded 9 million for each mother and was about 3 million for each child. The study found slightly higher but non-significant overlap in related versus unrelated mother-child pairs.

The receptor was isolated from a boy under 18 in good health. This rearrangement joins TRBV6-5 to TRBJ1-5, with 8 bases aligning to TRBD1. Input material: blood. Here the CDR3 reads CASSRGQGGGQPQHF. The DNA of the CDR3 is TGTGCCAGCAGCAGGGGGCAGGGGGGGGGTCAGCCCCAGCATTTT.